Below are 23 T cell receptor beta chains sequenced from a single sample in a study of blood T cell repertoires in COVID-19. The method was immunoSEQ multiplex PCR; TCRdb's version includes in-frame clones alone and lacks a portion of them. This sample has some 80,000 clones, with over 75% found just once. The sequenced sample consisted of peripheral blood. The receptors here all came from a human donor in a cohort sampled during active COVID-19.

The rearrangement uses TRBV3-1 (or the pseudogene TRBV3-2) and TRBJ2-7; possible D gene TRBD2, 6 bases. The CDR3 covers 16 residues. The V gene's germline CDR1 is LGHDT and CDR2 YNNKEL (reference sequence). V was clipped by 0 bases and J by 4 bases, with 16 bases between them. The CDR3, as DNA: TGTGCCAGCAGCCAAGAATCGAGGGGAGGCCGTTACGAGCAGTACTTC. It translates to CASSQESRGGRYEQYF.

This chain joins TRBV5-1 and TRBJ2-1, with a weak D call TRBD2 (6 bases). Trimming removed 3 bases at V and 4 bases at J, with 11 bases between. CDR1 is SGHRS and CDR2 is YFSETQ in the germline V gene. This CDR3 has 14 residues. CDR3 nucleotides: TGCGCCAGCAGCTCAGCGGGTCCTTACAATGAGCAGTTCTTC. Translated, it gives CASSSAGPYNEQFF.

This chain uses TRBV29-1 with TRBJ2-7, with D possibly TRBD1 on 8 matching bases. The germline gives CDR1 SQVTM, CDR2 ANQGSEA. V was clipped by 4 bases and J by 6 bases, with 16 bases between them. The CDR3 runs to 13 residues. CDR3 sequence (DNA): TGCAGCGTTGGACAGGGGCGGGAGTTCGAGCAGTACTTC. Its translation is CSVGQGREFEQYF.

The J gene is TRBJ2-4, the V gene TRBV12-5; 7 nucleotides agree with TRBD2. The CDR3 extends over 15 amino acids. The V gene's germline CDR1 is LGHNT and CDR2 FRNRAP. Trimming took 5 bases from V and 6 from J; bases not matched to a gene: 10. CDR3 bases: TGTGCTAGTGGTAGGACTAGAGCGGGCTTAAACATTCAGTACTTC. Translated: CASGRTRAGLNIQYF. The full variable domain, rest sourced from reference TRBV12-5 and TRBJ2-4, is DARVTQTPRHKVTEMGQEVTMRCQPILGHNTVFWYRQTMMQGLELLAYFRNRAPLDDSGMPKDRFSAEMPDATLATLKIQPSEPRDSAVYFCASGRTRAGLNIQYFGAGTRLSVL.

This clone was seen just once. The chain carries TRBV7-2 and TRBJ2-1, with D tentatively TRBD1 (7 bases). In germline, CDR1 is SGHTA, CDR2 FQGNSA. The ends were cut back, 1 base at V and 4 bases at J, with 11 bases in the middle. This CDR3 has 15 residues. In DNA, the CDR3 is TGTGCCAGCAGCTTAGGGGCGGGACAGTACAATGAGCAGTTCTTC. This gives the protein CASSLGAGQYNEQFF.

The chain recombines TRBV5-6 with TRBJ2-3; TRBD2 aligns across 9 bases. Trimming took 1 base from V and 0 from J; bases not matched to a gene: 6. Germline values: CDR1 SGHDT, CDR2 YYEEEE. The CDR3 spans 17 residues. CDR3 residues: CASSLLTSGPSTDTQYF. In DNA, the CDR3 is TGTGCCAGCAGCTTGTTGACTAGCGGCCCTAGCACAGATACGCAGTATTTT.

In its sample, this clone was seen once. The rearrangement links TRBV9 to TRBJ1-3, with a possible D match to TRBD1 (6 bases). Trimming removed 0 bases at V and 0 bases at J, with 7 bases between. This CDR3 region has 15 residues. Germline V gene lookup returns CDR1 SGDLS and CDR2 YYNGEE. The CDR3 coding sequence is TGTGCCAGCAGCGTAGGAGGGGGCTCTGGAAACACCATATATTTT. Its translation: CASSVGGGSGNTIYF.

The genes are TRBV29-1 and TRBJ1-2; TRBD1 agrees at 8 bases. The V gene's germline CDR1 is SQVTM and CDR2 ANQGSEA. V gave up 7 bases and J gave up 6 bases; unmatched junction bases: 10. The CDR3 spans 13 residues. The CDR3 DNA sequence: TGCAGCGCCTTCGTACAGGGGGTAAATGGCTACACCTTC. It codes for CSAFVQGVNGYTF.

This clone has just a few counts. This chain uses TRBV28 with TRBJ1-1; 9 bases agree with TRBD1. V lost 5 bases to trimming and J lost 5 bases; unmatched junction nucleotides: 9. CDR1 and CDR2 from the germline V gene are MDHEN and SYDVKM. The CDR3 has 15 amino acids. The CDR3 nucleotides read TGTGCCAGCAGTCGCTTCACAGGGGGCTTTACTGAAGCTTTCTTT. Translating gives CASSRFTGGFTEAFF. The variable domain in full, with the rest retrieved from reference TRBV28 and TRBJ1-1, is DVKVTQSSRYLVKRTGEKVFLECVQDMDHENMFWYRQDPGLGLRLIYFSYDVKMKEKGDIPEGYSVSREKKERFSLILESASTNQTSMYLCASSRFTGGFTEAFFGQGTRLTVV.

The V gene is TRBV6-4, the J gene TRBJ2-6; no clear D. V shed 5 bases and J shed 1 base, with 3 bases lying between them. Germline V gene sequence: CDR1 MRHNA, CDR2 SNTAGT. The CDR3 covers 13 residues. CDR3 bases: TGTGCCAGCAGTCAATCTGGGGCCAACGTCCTGACTTTC. It codes for CASSQSGANVLTF.

The gene calls are TRBV3-1 (or the pseudogene TRBV3-2) and TRBJ1-2, with D possibly being TRBD1 (6 bases). CDR1 is LGHDT, CDR2 YNNKEL, per germline (reference sequence). Trimming took 3 bases from V and 4 from J, leaving 12 bases between them. This CDR3 region has 14 residues. Here the CDR3 reads CASSHLDSSYGYTF. As DNA, the CDR3 is TGTGCCAGCAGCCACCTGGACAGCTCCTATGGCTACACCTTC.

This sequence joins TRBV7-9 and TRBJ2-7; 8 bases map to TRBD2. The CDR3 has 15 amino acids. Germline CDR1 and CDR2: SEHNR and FQNEAQ (reference sequence). Trimming cost V 8 bases and J 2 bases; bases outside gene matches: 11. CDR3 in amino acids: CASYPIDSGTYEQYF. The CDR3 coding sequence is TGTGCCAGCTACCCTATTGATAGCGGGACCTACGAGCAGTACTTC.

This chain links TRBV30 with TRBJ1-5; 12 bases fit TRBD1. Germline loops: CDR1 GTSNPN, CDR2 SVGIG (reference sequence). The CDR3 runs 17 residues. V gave up 0 bases and J gave up 4 bases; unmatched junction bases: 7. The CDR3 sequence is CAWSVGTGGQANQPQHF. The CDR3 DNA reads TGTGCCTGGAGTGTTGGGACAGGGGGCCAGGCAAATCAGCCCCAGCATTTT. Full variable domain (outside the CDR3, taken from reference TRBV30 and TRBJ1-5): SQTIHQWPATLVQPVGSPLSLECTVEGTSNPNLYWYRQAAGRGLQLLFYSVGIGQISSEVPQNLSASRPQDRQFILSSKKLLLSDSGFYLCAWSVGTGGQANQPQHFGDGTRLSIL.

This clone was found a few times. The CDR3 DNA reads TGTGCCAGTAGACCTGACCGGTCAGGTGGAAACACCATATATTTT. It codes for CASRPDRSGGNTIYF. The chain joins TRBV19 to TRBJ1-3; D gene uncertain. The CDR3 runs to 15 residues. Trimming removed 6 bases at V and 3 bases at J, with 15 bases between. Germline V lookup: CDR1 LNHDA, CDR2 SQIVND (reference sequence).

The rearrangement links TRBV11-3 to TRBJ2-5; 7 nucleotides line up with TRBD2. Germline loops: CDR1 SGHNT, CDR2 YENEEA. V was pared by 1 base and J by 5 bases, with 4 bases of the junction left unmatched. The CDR3 extends over 14 amino acids. CDR3 residues: CASSLGGSGETQYF. The CDR3 nucleotides read TGTGCCAGCAGCTTAGGCGGGAGTGGGGAGACCCAGTACTTC.

The chain is built from TRBV2 and TRBJ2-1, with D perhaps TRBD2 (6 bases). The CDR3 spans 13 residues. Trimming took off 4 bases at V and 5 bases at J, with 9 bases between the two ends. Germline assignment: CDR1 SNHLY and CDR2 FYNNEI. The DNA of the CDR3 is TGTGCCAGCAGTGGACTAGGGAACAATGAGCAGTTCTTC. As protein: CASSGLGNNEQFF.

V gene TRBV13 combines with J gene TRBJ2-1, with 14 positions matching TRBD2. After removal of 7 bases from V and 5 bases from J, the junction contained 4 bases not matched to a gene. The CDR3 spans 15 residues. Germline-derived CDR1 and CDR2 are PRHDT and FYEKMQ (reference sequence). The CDR3 reads CASIWTSGGHNEQFF. CDR3 in DNA: TGTGCCAGCATCTGGACTAGCGGGGGGCACAATGAGCAGTTCTTC.

The chain uses TRBV19 and TRBJ1-5; D perhaps matches TRBD1 (5 bases). Germline V gene sequence: CDR1 LNHDA, CDR2 SQIVND (reference sequence). The CDR3 spans 15 residues. V was trimmed by 1 base and J by 4 bases, leaving 11 bases between them. CDR3 sequence: CASSIGRDGNQPQHF. CDR3 sequence (DNA): TGTGCCAGTAGTATAGGGCGGGACGGGAATCAGCCCCAGCATTTT.

This chain connects TRBV5-1 to TRBJ2-1, with 12 bases lining up with TRBD2. Germline-derived CDR1 and CDR2 are SGHRS and YFSETQ. V gave up 4 bases and J gave up 5 bases; unmatched junction bases: 4. The CDR3 totals 15 residues. Here the CDR3 DNA reads TGCGCCAGCAGCCTGACTAGCGGGAGAGACAATGAGCAGTTCTTC. This encodes CASSLTSGRDNEQFF. Based on the CDR3 plus reference TRBV5-1 and TRBJ2-1, the full variable domain is KAGVTQTPRYLIKTRGQQVTLSCSPISGHRSVSWYQQTPGQGLQFLFEYFSETQRNKGNFPGRFSGRQFSNSRSEMNVSTLELGDSALYLCASSLTSGRDNEQFFGPGTRLTVL.

The rearrangement uses TRBV5-4 and TRBJ2-7; D remains unclear. The germline V gene has CDR1 SGHNT and CDR2 YYREEE (reference sequence). There are 13 residues in the CDR3. V lost 4 bases to trimming and J lost 3 bases, with 11 bases between them. The CDR3 spells CASSTPGGYEQYF. CDR3 bases: TGTGCCAGCAGCACCCCAGGTGGCTACGAGCAGTACTTC.

This clone was recorded only once. V usage is TRBV5-1 and J usage is TRBJ2-7; 11 nucleotides line up with TRBD1. The V segment lost 3 bases and the J segment 4 bases; nucleotides outside the gene matches: 6. This CDR3 spans 15 amino acids. CDR1 is SGHRS, CDR2 YFSETQ, per germline. The CDR3 DNA follows: TGCGCCAGCAGCTACTACGGACAGGGGGCATACGAGCAGTACTTC. Protein product: CASSYYGQGAYEQYF.

J is TRBJ1-5 and V is TRBV19; TRBD1 agrees at 9 bases. The CDR3 contains 13 residues. Germline V CDR1 and CDR2: LNHDA, SQIVND (reference sequence). V shed 6 bases, J shed 7 bases, and the junction held 4 bases outside the gene matches. The CDR3: CASSGTGPQPQHF. DNA for the CDR3: TGTGCCAGTAGCGGGACAGGGCCACAGCCCCAGCATTTT.

This chain connects TRBV5-3 to TRBJ2-7; 12 nucleotides align to TRBD2. TRBV5-3 is flagged as an ORF with uncertain function. J gave up 1 base and V 4 bases, and 6 bases lay outside the gene matches. There are 16 residues in the CDR3. CDR3 in DNA: TGTGCCAGAAGCCTTTACGGACTAGCGGGGTCCTACGAGCAGTACTTC. Encoded protein: CARSLYGLAGSYEQYF.